This T cell receptor beta chain was profiled in a study of neurological immune-mediated disorders. General observations from the study: Levels of TCR clonal expansion peaked in HTLV-1-associated myelopathy and reached their lowest in multiple sclerosis, under those of healthy controls.

This clonotype has at least ten counts. Its antigen is not identified. Time point given: longitudinal time-point 2. The unsorted libraries were prepared from 2 million PBMCs (stored at -80 C). Trimming pared 0 bases from V and 3 bases from J, leaving 5 bases between. CDR1 and CDR2 from the germline V gene are DFQATT and SNEGSKA (reference sequence). This CDR3 contains 12 residues. cDNA was made by 5'RACE with 10-nucleotide random UMIs. Each sequencing run yielded over 170 million TCR-beta sequences from 15-18 subjects. TCRdb passed the 5' RACE reads through MiXCR, listing each CDR3 protein once. The sample has around 50,000 distinct CDR3 sequences; under 15% are singletons.

Sequenced input: PBMCs. V gene TRBV20-1 combines with J gene TRBJ2-5; D is unresolved. The source of this sequence is a male donor with HTLV-1-associated myelopathy (HAM/TSP). CDR3 residues: CSAREREETQYF. The CDR3 DNA is TGCAGTGCTAGAGAGAGAGAAGAGACCCAGTACTTC.